Shown below are 18 T cell receptor beta chains from a single sample sequenced in a study of radiation and T cells in renal cell carcinoma. This sample's time point: blood 4 weeks post-SBRT, at nephrectomy. Described treatment: 15 Gy SBRT to primary tumor, nephrectomy 4 weeks later. Produced via immunoSEQ multiplex PCR; TCRdb's table is partial and in-frame only. The profile shows around 170,000 clones, about 85% of them singletons. This material consisted of blood, taken from a patient whose treatment included radiotherapy and nephrectomy. These receptors all come from a woman aged 50 to 60 with renal cell carcinoma.

In its sample, this clone was seen once. This chain joins TRBV18 and TRBJ2-3; D might be TRBD1 (7 bases). The V gene's germline CDR1 is KGHSH and CDR2 LQKENI. The CDR3 length is 15 residues. V dropped 2 bases and J dropped 5 bases, with 14 bases sitting between them. The CDR3 protein is CASSPDRQGGDTQYF. The CDR3 nucleotides are TGTGCCAGCTCACCAGACAGGCAGGGGGGAGATACGCAGTATTTT. The full variable domain, completed using reference TRBV18 and TRBJ2-3, is NAGVMQNPRHLVRRRGQEARLRCSPMKGHSHVYWYRQLPEEGLKFMVYLQKENIIDESGMPKERFSAEFPKEGPSILRIQQVVRGDSAAYFCASSPDRQGGDTQYFGPGTRLTVL.

The chain combines TRBV7-2 with TRBJ2-2; TRBD1 aligns across 7 bases. This CDR3 region has 14 residues. Germline V lookup: CDR1 SGHTA, CDR2 FQGNSA. The J segment lost 0 bases and the V segment lost 11 bases, leaving 6 bases of the junction unmatched. In DNA, the CDR3 is TGTGCCGACAGAGGGGGCGCGAACACCGGGGAGCTGTTTTTT. Protein: CADRGGANTGELFF.

The chain is built from TRBV4-2 and TRBJ2-7; no firm D call. The CDR3 spans 11 residues. The V end was cut by 1 base, the J end by 6 bases, with 4 bases between. Germline CDR1 is LGHNA and CDR2 is YNFKEQ. The CDR3, as DNA: TGTGCCAGCAGCCAAGGTCGCGAGCAGTACTTC. Translation gives CASSQGREQYF.

This chain links TRBV5-1 with TRBJ2-1; TRBD1 is a possible D gene (6 bases). The V end lost 2 bases, the J end lost 4 bases, and 10 bases lay between the germline ends. The CDR3 is made up of 14 amino acids. In germline, CDR1 is SGHRS, CDR2 YFSETQ. This CDR3 reads CASSFRDTYNEQFF. CDR3 sequence (DNA): TGCGCCAGCAGCTTCCGGGACACATACAATGAGCAGTTCTTC.

This clone has just a few counts. The rearrangement links TRBV7-9 to TRBJ2-2; possibly TRBD1 for D (5 bases). Germline V gives CDR1 SEHNR, CDR2 FQNEAQ (reference sequence). V lost 6 bases and J lost 4, with 12 bases in between. CDR3 length: 14 residues. CDR3 DNA: TGTGCCAGCAGTCCGTCAGGGCTCACCGGGGAGCTGTTTTTT. It specifies CASSPSGLTGELFF.

The chain employs TRBV28 and TRBJ2-6; D may be TRBD1 or TRBD2 (6 bases each). Germline values: CDR1 MDHEN, CDR2 SYDVKM. The CDR3 runs to 17 residues. V dropped 7 bases and J dropped 0 bases, with 16 bases sitting between them. The CDR3 region is CASTRAGHPSGANVLTF. For the CDR3, the DNA is TGTGCCAGCACCCGGGCGGGACACCCCTCTGGGGCCAACGTCCTGACTTTC.

This CDR3 reads CASSPFGTLDNYGYTF. The CDR3 DNA sequence: TGTGCCAGTAGCCCTTTTGGCACGTTGGATAACTATGGCTACACCTTC. The J gene is TRBJ1-2, the V gene TRBV19, with D hard to call. CDR1 and CDR2 (germline): LNHDA, SQIVND (reference sequence). There are 16 residues in the CDR3. V shed 6 bases and J shed 1 base, with 18 bases lying between them.

The chain joins TRBV6-4 to TRBJ1-5; D not resolved. The CDR3 contains 14 residues. Per the germline V gene, CDR1 is MRHNA and CDR2 is SNTAGT. Trimming pared 3 bases from V and 0 bases from J, leaving 6 bases between. The chain's CDR3 is CASSEEYSNQPQHF. The CDR3, as DNA: TGTGCCAGCAGTGAGGAGTATAGCAATCAGCCCCAGCATTTT.

The rearrangement uses TRBV14 and TRBJ2-2; unclear D gene. Trimming stripped 1 base from V and 0 bases from J, with 9 bases between. The germline V gene encodes CDR1 SGHDN and CDR2 FVKESK. The CDR3 sequence is 16 residues long. CDR3 sequence: CASSQVGRPNTGELFF. CDR3 sequence (DNA): TGTGCCAGCAGCCAAGTTGGCAGACCGAACACCGGGGAGCTGTTTTTT.

V usage is TRBV18 and J usage is TRBJ2-5; 10 bases align to TRBD2. The CDR3 covers 14 residues. Germline-derived CDR1 and CDR2 are KGHSH and LQKENI. After removal of 3 bases from V and 7 bases from J, the junction contained 5 bases not matched to a gene. The CDR3 bases are TGTGCCAGCTCACCCTCCGGGACTAGCGCGACCCAGTACTTC. Translating gives CASSPSGTSATQYF.

This chain connects TRBV7-3 to TRBJ2-5; TRBD2 might be the D (6 bases). This CDR3 comprises 14 residues. In germline, CDR1 is SGHTA, CDR2 FQGTGA. The V end was cut by 5 bases, the J end by 4 bases, with 14 bases between. The CDR3 reads CASSTGSPPETQYF. The CDR3 DNA reads as TGTGCCAGCAGCACCGGGAGCCCCCCAGAGACCCAGTACTTC.

The rearrangement uses TRBV30 and TRBJ1-3; D call uncertain. CDR1 GTSNPN and CDR2 SVGIG come from the germline V gene (reference sequence). Trimming removed 5 bases from V and 1 base from J, with 18 bases in between. The CDR3 consists of 16 residues. DNA of the CDR3: TGTGCCTGGGACTTGGGAAGGGCGCTTTCTGGAAACACCATATATTTT. Protein product: CAWDLGRALSGNTIYF.

The rearrangement uses TRBV30 and TRBJ1-2, with D unresolved. Germline loops: CDR1 GTSNPN, CDR2 SVGIG (reference sequence). Trimming took off 0 bases at V and 7 bases at J, with 9 bases between the two ends. CDR3 length: 12 amino acids. In DNA, the CDR3 is TGTGCCTGGAGTGTAGGAGCGACTGGCTACACCTTC. This sequence encodes CAWSVGATGYTF.

The chain recombines TRBV5-1 with TRBJ2-3; perhaps D is TRBD1 or TRBD2 (5 bases each). The length of the CDR3 is 17 residues. The germline gives CDR1 SGHRS, CDR2 YFSETQ. Trimming removed 4 bases at V and 3 bases at J, with 21 bases between. The CDR3 sequence: CASSRGALVTITDTQYF. The CDR3 nucleotides read TGCGCCAGCAGCCGAGGGGCGCTCGTTACAATTACAGATACGCAGTATTTT.

This chain links TRBV27 with TRBJ1-2, with unresolved D. V lost 2 bases, J lost 2 bases, and 9 bases lay in between. Looked up from germline, CDR1 is MNHEY and CDR2 is SMNVEV (reference sequence). This CDR3 has 14 residues. Here the CDR3 DNA reads TGTGCCAGCAGTTTAAAGAGTTACAACTATGGCTACACCTTC. Translated, it gives CASSLKSYNYGYTF.

This clone occurred once. The chain couples TRBV18 to TRBJ1-2, with 9 bases lining up with TRBD1. V gave up 1 base and J gave up 4 bases; unmatched junction bases: 16. The CDR3 extends over 19 amino acids. Germline CDR1 is KGHSH and CDR2 is LQKENI. The DNA for the CDR3 is TGTGCCAGCTCACCACTGGGGGGGATGGCCCGACAGGGGGTCTATGGCTACACCTTC. Protein sequence: CASSPLGGMARQGVYGYTF.

The chain links TRBV5-8 to TRBJ1-3; a possible D gene is TRBD1 (6 bases). CDR1 and CDR2 (germline): SGHTS, YDEGEE. Between the trimmed V and J ends, which lost 5 bases and 4 bases, there was a span of 16 bases. The CDR3 extends over 15 amino acids. The CDR3 DNA follows: TGTGCCAGCAGTCTACTCAGGGGTGCCGGAAACACCATATATTTT. This encodes CASSLLRGAGNTIYF.

The chain has TRBV27 and TRBJ2-1; weak D call: TRBD2 (6 bases). The V and J ends lost 5 bases and 4 bases respectively, with 18 bases between them. Germline V gene sequence: CDR1 MNHEY, CDR2 SMNVEV (reference sequence). CDR3 length: 16 amino acids. CDR3 nucleotides: TGTGCCAGCAGTCGTCAACAGCGGGTGGATTACAATGAGCAGTTCTTC. Encoded protein: CASSRQQRVDYNEQFF.